The sequence of this TCR beta chain was determined in a study of a mutant IDH1 vaccine in newly diagnosed glioma. Findings and caveats of the study: Top peripheral T cell clonotype shifts appeared unrelated to pseudoprogression.

The time point here: baseline, week 1 (first vaccination visit). As for treatment: pre-vaccination baseline after standard-of-care therapy. Each of the donors came in with new WHO grade 3 or 4 astrocytomas that were IDH1-mutant and ATRX-lost. In regard to this clone: Its antigen is unidentified.

Assay used: immunoSEQ multiplex PCR; TCRdb lists only in-frame clones, some missing. The sample includes some 60,000 clones, more than 85% seen only once; the top ten take over 2.5%. This TCR derives from a man in his fifties or sixties with glioma. The sequencing used PBMCs, collected from a glioma patient treated with radiotherapy, temozolomide or both.

The CDR3 is CASSEYSDSYEQYF. Here the CDR3 DNA reads TGTGCCAGCAGTGAATACAGTGATTCCTACGAGCAGTACTTC. The gene calls are TRBV27 and TRBJ2-7, with D unclear. V was cut by 5 bases and J by 1 base, with 12 bases left in between. Germline assignment: CDR1 MNHEY and CDR2 SMNVEV (reference sequence). The CDR3 consists of 14 residues.